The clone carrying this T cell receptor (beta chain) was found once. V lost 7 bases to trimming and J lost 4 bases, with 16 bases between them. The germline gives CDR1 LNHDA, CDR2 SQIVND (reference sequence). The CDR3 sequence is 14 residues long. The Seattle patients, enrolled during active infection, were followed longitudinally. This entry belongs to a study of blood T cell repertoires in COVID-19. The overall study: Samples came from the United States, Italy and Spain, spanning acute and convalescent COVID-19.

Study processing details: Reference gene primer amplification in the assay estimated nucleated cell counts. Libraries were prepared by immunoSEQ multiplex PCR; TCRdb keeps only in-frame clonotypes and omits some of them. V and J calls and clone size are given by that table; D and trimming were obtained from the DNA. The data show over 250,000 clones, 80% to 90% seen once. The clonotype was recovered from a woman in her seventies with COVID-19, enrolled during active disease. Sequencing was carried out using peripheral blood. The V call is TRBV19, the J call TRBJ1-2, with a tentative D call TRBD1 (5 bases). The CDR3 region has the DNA TGTGCCAGTATCCCCGGTGCAGGGTTCTATGGCTACACCTTC. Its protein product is CASIPGAGFYGYTF.